A single sample gave rise to the 5 T cell receptor beta chains below, sequenced in a study of T cells in Graves' hyperthyroidism and ophthalmopathy. TCR beta CDR3 regions were amplified from RNA. The TCR CDR3 first-round RT-PCR relied on the HTBI primer set. TCRdb reprocessed the multiplex PCR reads with MiXCR, giving one entry per CDR3 protein. The sample consists of under 450,000 distinct CDR3 sequences, roughly 15% of them appearing once. The source material was blood. The receptors shown here come from a woman aged 25 to 45 with Graves' hyperthyroidism that later progressed to Graves' ophthalmopathy.

This clonotype was counted many times. The CDR3 DNA follows: TGTGCCAGCAGCACCGGGACAAGAGAGCGCAATGAGCAGTTCTTC. It is translated as CASSTGTRERNEQFF. J is TRBJ2-1 and V is TRBV7-9, with a possible D match to TRBD1 (6 bases). The CDR3 totals 15 residues. V lost 5 bases, J lost 6 bases, and 17 bases lay in between. CDR1 is SEHNR, CDR2 FQNEAQ, per germline (reference sequence).

This clonotype occurred many times. The CDR3 sequence is CASSLGVGDSTLLYEQYF. The CDR3 bases are TGTGCCAGCAGCTTAGGGGTAGGGGACTCCACCCTTCTCTACGAGCAGTACTTC. The V call is TRBV7-8, the J call TRBJ2-7; D is possibly TRBD2 (6 bases). The CDR3 runs to 18 residues. V was clipped by 1 base and J by 3 bases, with 22 bases between them. CDR1 is SGHVS and CDR2 is FQNEAQ in the germline V gene.

This clonotype has ten or more counts. The J gene is TRBJ1-1, the V gene TRBV9, with 9 bases lining up with TRBD1. The CDR3 is 12 residues long. Trimming removed 3 bases from V and 8 bases from J; junction bases left unmatched: 2. Germline lookup yields CDR1 SGDLS and CDR2 YYNGEE. This CDR3 is CASSAGTGEAFF. As DNA, the CDR3 is TGTGCCAGCAGCGCCGGGACAGGGGAAGCTTTCTTT.

This clonotype occurred a few times. V usage is TRBV4-1 and J usage is TRBJ1-5; D call uncertain. Trimming cost V 0 bases and J 4 bases, with 10 bases left between them. Germline V gene data show CDR1 as MGHRA and CDR2 as YSYEKL. The CDR3 runs 15 residues. CDR3 sequence (DNA): TGCGCCAGCAGCCAAGAGGCTGGGAGTAATCAGCCCCAGCATTTT. This codes for CASSQEAGSNQPQHF.

This clonotype was picked up many times. The rearrangement joins TRBV12-3 or TRBV12-4 to TRBJ2-5; 8 bases line up with TRBD1. This CDR3 contains 15 residues. V gave up 3 bases and J gave up 4 bases; unmatched junction bases: 7. The DNA for the CDR3 is TGTGCCAGCAGTTTTTACTTAACAGGGGGAGAGACCCAGTACTTC. It specifies CASSFYLTGGETQYF.